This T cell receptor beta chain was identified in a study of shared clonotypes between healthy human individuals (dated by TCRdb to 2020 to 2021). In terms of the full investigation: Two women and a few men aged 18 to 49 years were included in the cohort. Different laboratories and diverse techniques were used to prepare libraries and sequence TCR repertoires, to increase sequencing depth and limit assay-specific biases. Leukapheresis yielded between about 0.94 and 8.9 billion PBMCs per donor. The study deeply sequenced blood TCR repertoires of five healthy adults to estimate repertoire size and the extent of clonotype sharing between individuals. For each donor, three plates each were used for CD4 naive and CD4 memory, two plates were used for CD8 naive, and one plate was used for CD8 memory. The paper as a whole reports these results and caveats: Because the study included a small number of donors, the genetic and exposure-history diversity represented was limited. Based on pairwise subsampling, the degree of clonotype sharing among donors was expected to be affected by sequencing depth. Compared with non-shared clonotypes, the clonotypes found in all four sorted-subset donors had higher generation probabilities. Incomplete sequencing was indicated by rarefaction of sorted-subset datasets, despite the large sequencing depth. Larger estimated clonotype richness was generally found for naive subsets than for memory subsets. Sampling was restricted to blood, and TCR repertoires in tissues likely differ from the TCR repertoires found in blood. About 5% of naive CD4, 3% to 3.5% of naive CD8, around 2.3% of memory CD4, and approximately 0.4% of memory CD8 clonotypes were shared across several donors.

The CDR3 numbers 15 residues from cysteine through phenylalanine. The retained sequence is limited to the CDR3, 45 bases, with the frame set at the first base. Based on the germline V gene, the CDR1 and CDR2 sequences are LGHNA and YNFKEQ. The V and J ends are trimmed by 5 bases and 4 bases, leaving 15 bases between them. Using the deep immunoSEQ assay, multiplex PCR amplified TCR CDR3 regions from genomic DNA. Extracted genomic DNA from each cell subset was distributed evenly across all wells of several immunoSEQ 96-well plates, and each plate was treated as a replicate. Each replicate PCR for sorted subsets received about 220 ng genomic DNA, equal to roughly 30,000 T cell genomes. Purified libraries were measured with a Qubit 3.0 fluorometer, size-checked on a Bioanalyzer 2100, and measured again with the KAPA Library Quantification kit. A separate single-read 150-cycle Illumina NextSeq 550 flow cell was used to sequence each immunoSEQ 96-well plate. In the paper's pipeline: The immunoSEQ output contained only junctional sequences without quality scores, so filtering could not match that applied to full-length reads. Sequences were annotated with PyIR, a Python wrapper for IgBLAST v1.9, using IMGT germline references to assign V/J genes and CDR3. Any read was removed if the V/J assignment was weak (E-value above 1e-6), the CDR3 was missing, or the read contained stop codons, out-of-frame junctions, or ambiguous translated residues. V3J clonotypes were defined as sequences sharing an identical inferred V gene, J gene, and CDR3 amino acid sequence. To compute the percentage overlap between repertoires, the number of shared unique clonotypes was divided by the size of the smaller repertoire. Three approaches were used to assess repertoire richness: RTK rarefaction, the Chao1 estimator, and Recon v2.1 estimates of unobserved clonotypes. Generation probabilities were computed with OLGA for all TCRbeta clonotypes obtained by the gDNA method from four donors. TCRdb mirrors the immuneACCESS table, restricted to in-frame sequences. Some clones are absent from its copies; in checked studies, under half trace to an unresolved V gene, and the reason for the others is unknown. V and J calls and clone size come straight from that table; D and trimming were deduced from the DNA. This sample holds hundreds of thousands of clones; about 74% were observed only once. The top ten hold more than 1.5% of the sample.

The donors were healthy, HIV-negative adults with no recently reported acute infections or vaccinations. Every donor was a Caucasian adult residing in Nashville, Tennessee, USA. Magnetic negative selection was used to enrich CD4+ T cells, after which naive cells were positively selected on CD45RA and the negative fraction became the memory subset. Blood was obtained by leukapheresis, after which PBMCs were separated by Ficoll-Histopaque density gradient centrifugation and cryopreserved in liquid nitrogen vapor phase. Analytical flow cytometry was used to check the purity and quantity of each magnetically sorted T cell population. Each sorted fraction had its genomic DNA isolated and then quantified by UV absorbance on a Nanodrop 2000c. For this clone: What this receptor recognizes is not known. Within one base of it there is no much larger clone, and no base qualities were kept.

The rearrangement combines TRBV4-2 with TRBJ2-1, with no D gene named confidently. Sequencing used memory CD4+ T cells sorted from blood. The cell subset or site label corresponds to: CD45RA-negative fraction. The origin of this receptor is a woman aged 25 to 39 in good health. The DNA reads TGTGCCAGCAGCGACCGACGTACACCTTACAATGAGCAGTTCTTC. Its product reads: CASSDRRTPYNEQFF.